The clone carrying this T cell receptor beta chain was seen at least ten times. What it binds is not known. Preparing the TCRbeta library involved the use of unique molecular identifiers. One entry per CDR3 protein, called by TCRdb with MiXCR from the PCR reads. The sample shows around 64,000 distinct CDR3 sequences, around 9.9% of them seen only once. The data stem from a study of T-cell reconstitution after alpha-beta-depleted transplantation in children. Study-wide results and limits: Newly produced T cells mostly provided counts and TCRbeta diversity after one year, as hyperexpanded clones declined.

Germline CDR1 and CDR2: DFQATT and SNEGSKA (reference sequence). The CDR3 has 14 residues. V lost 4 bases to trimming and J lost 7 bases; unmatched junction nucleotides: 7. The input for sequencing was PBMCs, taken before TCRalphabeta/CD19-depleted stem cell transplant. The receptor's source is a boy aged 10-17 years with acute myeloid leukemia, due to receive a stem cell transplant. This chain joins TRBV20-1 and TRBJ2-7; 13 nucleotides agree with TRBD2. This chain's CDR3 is CSAKTSGRAHEQYF. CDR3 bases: TGCAGTGCTAAAACTAGCGGGAGGGCCCATGAGCAGTACTTC.